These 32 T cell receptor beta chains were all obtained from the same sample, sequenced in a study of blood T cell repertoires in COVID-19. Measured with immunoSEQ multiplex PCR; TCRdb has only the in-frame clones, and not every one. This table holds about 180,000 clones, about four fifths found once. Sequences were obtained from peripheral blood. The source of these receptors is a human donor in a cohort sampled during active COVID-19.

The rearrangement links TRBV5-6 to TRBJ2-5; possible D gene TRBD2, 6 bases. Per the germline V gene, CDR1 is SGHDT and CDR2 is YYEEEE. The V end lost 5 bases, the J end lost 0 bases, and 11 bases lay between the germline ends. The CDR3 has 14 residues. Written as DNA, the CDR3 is TGTGCCAGCAGATCTCGGGGGTACCAAGAGACCCAGTACTTC. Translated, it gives CASRSRGYQETQYF.

For the CDR3, the DNA is TGTGCCAGCAGTTACGGGGACATTACTAATGAAAAACTGTTTTTT. Residues: CASSYGDITNEKLFF. The V gene is TRBV6-8, the J gene TRBJ1-4; perhaps TRBD1 as D (6 bases). There are 15 residues in the CDR3. Germline V gives CDR1 MNHGY, CDR2 SAAAGT. Trimming left V 2 bases short and J 2 bases short, with 9 bases between.

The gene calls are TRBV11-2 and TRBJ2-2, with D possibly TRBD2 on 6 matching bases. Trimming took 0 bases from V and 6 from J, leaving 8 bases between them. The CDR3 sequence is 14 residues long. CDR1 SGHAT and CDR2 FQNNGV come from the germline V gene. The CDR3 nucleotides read TGTGCCAGCAGCTTAGACTGGGGGGCCGGGGAGCTGTTTTTT. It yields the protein CASSLDWGAGELFF.

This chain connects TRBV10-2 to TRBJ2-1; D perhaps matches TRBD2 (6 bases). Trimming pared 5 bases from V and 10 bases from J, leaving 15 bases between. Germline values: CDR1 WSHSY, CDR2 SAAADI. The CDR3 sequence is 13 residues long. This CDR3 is CASSRSSGDEQFF. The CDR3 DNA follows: TGCGCCAGCAGTCGGTCGTCGGGGGACGAGCAGTTCTTC.

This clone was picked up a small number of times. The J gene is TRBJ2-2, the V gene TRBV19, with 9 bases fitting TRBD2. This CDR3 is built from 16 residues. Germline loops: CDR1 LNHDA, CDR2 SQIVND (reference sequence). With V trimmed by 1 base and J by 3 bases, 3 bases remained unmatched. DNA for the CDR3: TGTGCCAGTAGTATAGGGGGGACTAGCTACACCGGGGAGCTGTTTTTT. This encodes CASSIGGTSYTGELFF.

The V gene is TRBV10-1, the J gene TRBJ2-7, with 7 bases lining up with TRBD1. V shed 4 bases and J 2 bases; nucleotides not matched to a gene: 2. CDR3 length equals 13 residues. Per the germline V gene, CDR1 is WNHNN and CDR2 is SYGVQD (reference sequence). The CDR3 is CASSGQGAYEQYF. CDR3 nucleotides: TGCGCCAGCAGTGGCCAGGGGGCCTACGAGCAGTACTTC.

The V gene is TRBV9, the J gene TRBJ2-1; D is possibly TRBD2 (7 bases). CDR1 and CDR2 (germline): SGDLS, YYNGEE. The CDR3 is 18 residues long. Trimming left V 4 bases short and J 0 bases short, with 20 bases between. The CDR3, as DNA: TGTGCCAGCAGCAACAACAGGGAGGGGGGAACCTCCTACAATGAGCAGTTCTTC. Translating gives CASSNNREGGTSYNEQFF.

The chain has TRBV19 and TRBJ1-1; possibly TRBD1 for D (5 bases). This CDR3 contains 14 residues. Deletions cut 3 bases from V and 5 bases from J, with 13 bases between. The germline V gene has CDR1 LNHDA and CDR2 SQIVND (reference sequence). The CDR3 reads CASSISQGYTEAFF. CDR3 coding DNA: TGTGCCAGTAGTATTAGTCAGGGATATACTGAAGCTTTCTTT. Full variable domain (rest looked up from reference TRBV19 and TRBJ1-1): DGGITQSPKYLFRKEGQNVTLSCEQNLNHDAMYWYRQDPGQGLRLIYYSQIVNDFQKGDIAEGYSVSREKKESFPLTVTSAQKNPTAFYLCASSISQGYTEAFFGQGTRLTVV.

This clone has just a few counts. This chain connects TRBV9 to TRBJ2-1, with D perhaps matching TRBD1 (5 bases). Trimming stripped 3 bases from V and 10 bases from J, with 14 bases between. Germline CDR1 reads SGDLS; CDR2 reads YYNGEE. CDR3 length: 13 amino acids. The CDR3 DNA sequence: TGTGCCAGCAGCGAGGGGTCGATGGGGGAGCAGTTCTTC. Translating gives CASSEGSMGEQFF.

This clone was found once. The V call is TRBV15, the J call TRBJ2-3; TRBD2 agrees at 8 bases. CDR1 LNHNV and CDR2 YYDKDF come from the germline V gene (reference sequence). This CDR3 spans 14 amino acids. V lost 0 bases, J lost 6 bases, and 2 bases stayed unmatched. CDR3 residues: CATSRDGGGDTQYF. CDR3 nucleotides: TGTGCCACCAGCAGAGATGGCGGGGGGGATACGCAGTATTTT.

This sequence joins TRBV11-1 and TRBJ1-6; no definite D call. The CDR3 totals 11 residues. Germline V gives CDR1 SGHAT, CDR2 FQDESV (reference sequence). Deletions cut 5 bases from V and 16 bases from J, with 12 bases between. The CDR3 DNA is TGTGCCAGCAGCCCCGGGAGCGCTCTCCACTTT. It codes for CASSPGSALHF.

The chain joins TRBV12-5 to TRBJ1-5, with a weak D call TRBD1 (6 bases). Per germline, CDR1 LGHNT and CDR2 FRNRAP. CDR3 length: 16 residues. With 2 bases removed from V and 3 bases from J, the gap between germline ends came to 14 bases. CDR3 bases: TGTGCTAGTGGTTTGATCCTCGGACAGCACAATCAGCCCCAGCATTTT. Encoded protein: CASGLILGQHNQPQHF.

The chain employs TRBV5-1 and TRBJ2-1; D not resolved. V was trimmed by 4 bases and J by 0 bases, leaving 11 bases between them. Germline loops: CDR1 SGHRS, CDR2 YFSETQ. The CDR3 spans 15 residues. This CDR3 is CASSPHESSYNEQFF. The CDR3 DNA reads TGCGCCAGCAGCCCTCACGAGAGCTCCTACAATGAGCAGTTCTTC.

CDR3 DNA: TGTGCCAGCAGCCTCGACAGGGTCCATGGCTACACCTTC. Translating gives CASSLDRVHGYTF. V is TRBV27 and J is TRBJ1-2; TRBD1 aligns across 7 bases. V shed 6 bases, J shed 6 bases, and the junction held 7 bases outside the gene matches. The CDR3 is 13 amino acids. Germline CDR1 is MNHEY and CDR2 is SMNVEV (reference sequence).

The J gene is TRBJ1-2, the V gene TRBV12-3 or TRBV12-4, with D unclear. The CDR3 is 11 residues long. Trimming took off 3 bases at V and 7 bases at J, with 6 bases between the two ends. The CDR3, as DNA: TGTGCCAGCAGTTTCGGGGTTGGCTACACCTTC. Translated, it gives CASSFGVGYTF.

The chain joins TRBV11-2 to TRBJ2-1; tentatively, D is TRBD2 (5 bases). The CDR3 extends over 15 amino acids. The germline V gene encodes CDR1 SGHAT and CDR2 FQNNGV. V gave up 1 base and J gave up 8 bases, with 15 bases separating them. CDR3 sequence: CASSLGGGPGDEQFF. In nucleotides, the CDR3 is TGTGCCAGCAGCTTAGGAGGAGGACCCGGGGATGAGCAGTTCTTC.

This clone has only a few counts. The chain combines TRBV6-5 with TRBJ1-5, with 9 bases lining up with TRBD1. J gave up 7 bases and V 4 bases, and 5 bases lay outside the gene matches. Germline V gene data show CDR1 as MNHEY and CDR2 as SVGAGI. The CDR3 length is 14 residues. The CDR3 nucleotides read TGTGCCAGCAGTTGGGGACAGGGTGCCCAGCCCCAGCATTTT. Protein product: CASSWGQGAQPQHF.

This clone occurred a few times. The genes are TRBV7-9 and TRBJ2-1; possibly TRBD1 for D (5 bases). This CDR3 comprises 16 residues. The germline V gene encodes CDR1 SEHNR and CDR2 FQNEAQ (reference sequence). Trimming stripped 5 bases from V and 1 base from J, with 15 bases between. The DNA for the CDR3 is TGTGCCAGCAGCAGCCCGGAGACAGTTTCCTACAATGAGCAGTTCTTC. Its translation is CASSSPETVSYNEQFF.

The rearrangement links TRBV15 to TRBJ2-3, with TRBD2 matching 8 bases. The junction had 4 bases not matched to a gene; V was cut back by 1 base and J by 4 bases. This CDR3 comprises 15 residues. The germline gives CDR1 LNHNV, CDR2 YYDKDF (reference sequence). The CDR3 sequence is CATSRGGGLSDTQYF. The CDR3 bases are TGTGCCACCAGCAGAGGCGGGGGGTTGTCAGATACGCAGTATTTT.

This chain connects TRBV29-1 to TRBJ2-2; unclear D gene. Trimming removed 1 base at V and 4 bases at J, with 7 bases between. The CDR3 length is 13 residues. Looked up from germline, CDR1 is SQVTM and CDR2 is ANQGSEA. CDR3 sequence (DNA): TGCAGCGTTGAAGGGGCACCCACCGGGGAGCTGTTTTTT. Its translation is CSVEGAPTGELFF.

Here the CDR3 DNA reads TGTGCCAGCAGTTTATTTGGAAACACCATATATTTT. Amino acids: CASSLFGNTIYF. The rearrangement joins TRBV6-5 to TRBJ1-3; D is undetermined. Per the germline V gene, CDR1 is MNHEY and CDR2 is SVGAGI. Between the trimmed V and J ends, which lost 4 bases and 3 bases, there was a span of 4 bases. This CDR3 has 12 residues.

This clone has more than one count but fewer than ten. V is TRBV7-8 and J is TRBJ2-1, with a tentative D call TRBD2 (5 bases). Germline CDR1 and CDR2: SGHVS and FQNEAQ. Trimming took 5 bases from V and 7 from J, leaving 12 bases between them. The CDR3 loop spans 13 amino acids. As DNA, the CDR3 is TGTGCCAGCAGCGAAGAGGGTAGGAATGAGCAGTTCTTC. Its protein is CASSEEGRNEQFF.

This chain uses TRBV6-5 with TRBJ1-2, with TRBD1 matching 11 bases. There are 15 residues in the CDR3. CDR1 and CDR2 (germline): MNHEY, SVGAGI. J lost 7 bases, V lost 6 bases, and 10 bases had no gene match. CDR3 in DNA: TGTGCCAGCAGAGGGGAGGACAGGGGGCGAATTGGCTACACCTTC. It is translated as CASRGEDRGRIGYTF.

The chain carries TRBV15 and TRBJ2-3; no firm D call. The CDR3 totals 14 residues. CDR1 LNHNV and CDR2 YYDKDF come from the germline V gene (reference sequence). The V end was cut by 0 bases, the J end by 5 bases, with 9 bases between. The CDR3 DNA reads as TGTGCCACCAGCAGAGATCGAGCCGAAGATACGCAGTATTTT. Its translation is CATSRDRAEDTQYF.

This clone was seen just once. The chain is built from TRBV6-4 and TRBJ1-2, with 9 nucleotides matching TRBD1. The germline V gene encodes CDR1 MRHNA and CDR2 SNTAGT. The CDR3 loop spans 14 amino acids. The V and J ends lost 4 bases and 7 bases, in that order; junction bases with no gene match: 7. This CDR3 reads CASSGGTGSSGYTF. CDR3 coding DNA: TGTGCCAGCAGTGGCGGGACAGGGAGCTCTGGCTACACCTTC.

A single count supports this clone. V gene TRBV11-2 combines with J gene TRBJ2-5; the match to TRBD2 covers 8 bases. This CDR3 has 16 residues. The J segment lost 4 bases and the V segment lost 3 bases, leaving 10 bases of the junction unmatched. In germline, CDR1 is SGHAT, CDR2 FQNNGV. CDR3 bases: TGTGCCAGCAGCTTTGGAGACGGGGGGGCGCTAGAGACCCAGTACTTC. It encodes CASSFGDGGALETQYF.

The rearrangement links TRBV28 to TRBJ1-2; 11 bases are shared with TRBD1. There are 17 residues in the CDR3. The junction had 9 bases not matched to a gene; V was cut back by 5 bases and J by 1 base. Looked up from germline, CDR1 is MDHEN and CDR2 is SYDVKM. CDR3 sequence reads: CASSPGTGGRYNYGYTF. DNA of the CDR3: TGTGCCAGCAGTCCCGGGACAGGGGGTAGATATAACTATGGCTACACCTTC.

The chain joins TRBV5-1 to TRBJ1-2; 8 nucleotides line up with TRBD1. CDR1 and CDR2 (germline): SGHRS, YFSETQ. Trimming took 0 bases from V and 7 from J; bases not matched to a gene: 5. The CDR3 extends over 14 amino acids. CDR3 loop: CASSLGQGALGYTF. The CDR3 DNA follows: TGCGCCAGCAGCTTGGGGCAGGGGGCGCTTGGCTACACCTTC.

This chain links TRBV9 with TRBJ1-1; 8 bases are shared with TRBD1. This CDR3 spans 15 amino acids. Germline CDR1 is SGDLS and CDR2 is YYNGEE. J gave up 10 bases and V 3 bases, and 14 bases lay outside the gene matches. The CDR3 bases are TGTGCCAGCAGCGGGCCGGAGGGGGACAGGTTTCTAGCTTTCTTT. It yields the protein CASSGPEGDRFLAFF.

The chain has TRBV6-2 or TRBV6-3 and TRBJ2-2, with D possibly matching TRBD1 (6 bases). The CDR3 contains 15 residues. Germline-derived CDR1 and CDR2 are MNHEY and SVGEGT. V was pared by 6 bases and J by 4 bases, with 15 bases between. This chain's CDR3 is CASRPLDSFTGELFF. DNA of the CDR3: TGTGCCAGCAGACCTTTGGACAGTTTCACCGGGGAGCTGTTTTTT.

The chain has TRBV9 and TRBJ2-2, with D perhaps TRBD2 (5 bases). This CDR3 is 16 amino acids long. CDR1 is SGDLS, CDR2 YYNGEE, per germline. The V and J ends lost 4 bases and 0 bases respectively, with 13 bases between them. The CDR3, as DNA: TGTGCCAGCAGCTCTCGGATGGGAGCGAACACCGGGGAGCTGTTTTTT. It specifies CASSSRMGANTGELFF.

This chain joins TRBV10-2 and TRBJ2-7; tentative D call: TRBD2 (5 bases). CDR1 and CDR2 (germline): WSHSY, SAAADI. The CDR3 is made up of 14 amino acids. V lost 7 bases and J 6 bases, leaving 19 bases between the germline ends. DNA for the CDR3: TGCGCCAGCACGCAAACACGGGGAGCAGGCGAGCAGTACTTC. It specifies CASTQTRGAGEQYF.